This passage covers 23 T cell receptor beta chains from one sample sequenced in a study of cytomegalovirus exposure and HLA in healthy donors. PCR employed 60 Vbeta and 13 Jbeta primers. Generated by immunoSEQ multiplex PCR, the TCRdb table keeps only in-frame clones and is missing some. The table includes fewer than 250,000 clones, around 78% detected once. Sequences were obtained from PBMCs. The receptor source for this set is a woman in her 30s in good health and CMV-seropositive.

The chain uses TRBV6-6 and TRBJ2-1, with 11 bases fitting TRBD2. Trimming took 2 bases from V and 4 from J; bases not matched to a gene: 1. The CDR3 covers 15 residues. Looked up from germline, CDR1 is MNHNY and CDR2 is SVGAGI (reference sequence). CDR3 DNA sequence: TGTGCCAGCAGTTACAGACTAGCGGGATACAATGAGCAGTTCTTC. This gives the protein CASSYRLAGYNEQFF.

The gene calls are TRBV2 and TRBJ1-4; 7 bases agree with TRBD1. With V trimmed by 6 bases and J by 7 bases, 8 bases remained unmatched. Germline loops: CDR1 SNHLY, CDR2 FYNNEI. The CDR3 loop spans 14 amino acids. DNA of the CDR3: TGTGCCAGCAGGGAGGGGGCACTCTCTGAAAAACTGTTTTTT. Protein sequence: CASREGALSEKLFF.

V usage is TRBV25-1 and J usage is TRBJ2-7, with 9 positions matching TRBD1. This CDR3 region has 14 residues. Looked up from germline, CDR1 is MGHDK and CDR2 is SYGVNS. Unmatched junction bases numbered 5, after V lost 4 bases and J lost 4 bases. CDR3 amino acids: CASSGDRAIYEQYF. In DNA form, the CDR3 reads TGTGCCAGCAGTGGGGACAGGGCGATATACGAGCAGTACTTC.

The chain joins TRBV19 to TRBJ1-6; a possible D gene is TRBD1 (5 bases). The length of the CDR3 is 15 residues. V was clipped by 0 bases and J by 10 bases, with 13 bases between them. CDR1 LNHDA and CDR2 SQIVND come from the germline V gene (reference sequence). The DNA for the CDR3 is TGTGCCAGTAGTATAGACCCCCCAGGGAAATCACCCCTCCACTTT. It yields the protein CASSIDPPGKSPLHF.

Regarding this clone: An end of the junction does not agree with germline; a read error may underlie this. The V and J genes are TRBV7-9 and TRBJ2-7; D is uncertain. CDR1 and CDR2 (germline): SEHNR, FQNEAQ (reference sequence). The CDR3 is 12 amino acids. As DNA, the CDR3 is TGTTCCAGCAGCCCCTTAATCCACGAGCAGTACTTC. Translating it yields CSSSPLIHEQYF.

The CDR3 DNA is TGTGCCAGCAGGGGGACAGACACATTTATTAACTATAATTCACCCCTCCACTTT. Its protein is CASRGTDTFINYNSPLHF. This chain links TRBV6-4 with TRBJ1-6, with 7 bases matching TRBD1. Germline V lookup: CDR1 MRHNA, CDR2 SNTAGT. The CDR3 contains 18 residues. After removal of 6 bases from V and 3 bases from J, the junction contained 14 bases not matched to a gene.

The chain employs TRBV28 and TRBJ1-4, with D maybe TRBD1 (5 bases). There are 15 residues in the CDR3. The germline V gene has CDR1 MDHEN and CDR2 SYDVKM. V lost 4 bases, J lost 8 bases, and 17 bases lay in between. The CDR3 region has the DNA TGTGCCAGCAGTTCCCTCGCGGGGCCAGGGGAAAAACTGTTTTTT. Translation: CASSSLAGPGEKLFF.

This chain joins TRBV6-6 and TRBJ1-3; D call uncertain. Germline V lookup: CDR1 MNHNY, CDR2 SVGAGI (reference sequence). This CDR3 contains 16 residues. Trimming removed 5 bases at V and 0 bases at J, with 14 bases between. CDR3: CASSQPIQISGNTIYF. The CDR3 DNA follows: TGTGCCAGCAGTCAACCTATTCAAATCTCTGGAAACACCATATATTTT.

This clone occurred once. The chain uses TRBV27 and TRBJ2-7, with unresolved D. The CDR3 contains 16 residues. Germline V gene data show CDR1 as MNHEY and CDR2 as SMNVEV (reference sequence). Trimming shortened V by 3 bases and J by 3 bases, and 18 bases separated the two germline ends. CDR3 region: CASSFRVHEEFYEQYF. The CDR3 DNA reads as TGTGCCAGCAGTTTTCGGGTCCACGAGGAGTTCTACGAGCAGTACTTC.

The chain uses TRBV4-1 and TRBJ2-2, with 9 bases identical to TRBD2. CDR3 length: 17 amino acids. Per the germline V gene, CDR1 is MGHRA and CDR2 is YSYEKL. V trimming: 6 bases; J trimming: 3 bases; junction bases outside the gene matches: 11. The CDR3 is CASRPAVAGVHTGELFF. The DNA of the CDR3 is TGCGCCAGCAGACCGGCTGTAGCGGGGGTTCACACCGGGGAGCTGTTTTTT.

A remark on this clone: At one boundary the junction diverges from the germline segment, which might be a read error. V usage is TRBV6-6 and J usage is TRBJ2-7; 7 nucleotides agree with TRBD2. Germline V lookup: CDR1 MNHNY, CDR2 SVGAGI (reference sequence). This CDR3 has 14 residues. The CDR3 DNA is TGTGCCAGCAGTCAAAGCGGGACCTCCTACGAGCAGCACTTC. It specifies CASSQSGTSYEQHF.

The V gene is TRBV28, the J gene TRBJ1-2, with TRBD1 matching over 8 bases. Losses at the gene ends were 4 bases for V and 5 bases for J; bases not matched to a gene: 3. The CDR3 sequence is 13 residues long. CDR1 is MDHEN and CDR2 is SYDVKM in the germline V gene. The DNA for the CDR3 is TGTGCCAGCAGTTATGGACAGGGTTATGGCTACACCTTC. Its protein product is CASSYGQGYGYTF.

V gene TRBV11-2 combines with J gene TRBJ2-7, with a tentative D call TRBD1 (5 bases). This CDR3 region has 11 residues. CDR1 and CDR2 (germline): SGHAT, FQNNGV. V was cut by 5 bases and J by 7 bases, with 9 bases left in between. The CDR3 nucleotides are TGTGCCAGCAGCCCAGGGTGGGAGCAGTACTTC. It codes for CASSPGWEQYF.

The chain is built from TRBV7-6 and TRBJ2-1, with 12 bases that match TRBD2. The CDR3 has 15 amino acids. V lost 2 bases to trimming and J lost 7 bases; unmatched junction nucleotides: 3. Germline CDR1 reads SGHVS; CDR2 reads FNYEAQ. The CDR3 is CASSLSGTSGNEQFF. In nucleotides, the CDR3 is TGTGCCAGCAGCTTAAGCGGGACTAGCGGGAATGAGCAGTTCTTC.

This chain connects TRBV11-2 to TRBJ2-1; 8 nucleotides agree with TRBD2. The J segment lost 6 bases and the V segment lost 6 bases, leaving 10 bases of the junction unmatched. The V gene's germline CDR1 is SGHAT and CDR2 FQNNGV. The CDR3 runs 15 residues. DNA for the CDR3: TGTGCCAGCAGGACCCTACGGGGGGGCCCCAATGAGCAGTTCTTC. This gives the protein CASRTLRGGPNEQFF.

The rearrangement joins TRBV15 to TRBJ2-5; 8 bases are a match to TRBD1. The J call is in doubt because the DNA end fits TRBJ2-7 better. This CDR3 is 13 amino acids long. From germline, CDR1 is LNHNV and CDR2 YYDKDF (reference sequence). The CDR3 DNA sequence: TGTGCCACCAGCATGCCAGGGGGCCACGAGCAGTACTTC. Protein product: CATSMPGGHEQYF.

The chain joins TRBV15 to TRBJ2-5; 7 positions match TRBD2. Germline CDR1 LNHNV, CDR2 YYDKDF (reference sequence). The CDR3 sequence is 14 residues long. The junction had 7 bases not matched to a gene; V was cut back by 4 bases and J by 5 bases. CDR3 DNA sequence: TGTGCCACCAGCAAGGGCGGGGGTTTGGAGACCCAGTACTTC. As protein: CATSKGGGLETQYF.

The chain joins TRBV30 to TRBJ2-7, with 7 bases aligning to TRBD2. With V trimmed by 3 bases and J by 6 bases, 8 bases remained unmatched. Germline CDR1 is GTSNPN and CDR2 is SVGIG (reference sequence). CDR3 length: 13 amino acids. CDR3 nucleotides: TGTGCCTGGAGGGACCCCGCGGGGGTCGAGCAGTACTTC. It yields the protein CAWRDPAGVEQYF.

This clone was seen more than once but under ten times. The gene calls are TRBV9 and TRBJ1-6, with D possibly matching TRBD1 (5 bases). With 8 bases removed from V and 5 bases from J, the gap between germline ends came to 11 bases. The CDR3 is 13 residues long. The V gene's germline CDR1 is SGDLS and CDR2 YYNGEE. The CDR3 loop reads CASARGNNSPLHF. The CDR3 DNA follows: TGTGCCAGTGCGCGGGGGAATAATTCACCCCTCCACTTT.

This sequence joins TRBV15 and TRBJ2-5; perhaps TRBD1 as D (6 bases). With 4 bases removed from V and 0 bases from J, the gap between germline ends came to 12 bases. The CDR3 extends over 15 amino acids. CDR1 is LNHNV, CDR2 YYDKDF, per germline (reference sequence). The CDR3 nucleotides read TGTGCCACCAGCACCCGGACAGCAAACCAAGAGACCCAGTACTTC. This codes for CATSTRTANQETQYF.

This clone has a handful of counts. The gene calls are TRBV30 and TRBJ2-7, with TRBD2 matching over 8 bases. This CDR3 region has 13 residues. J gave up 6 bases and V 4 bases, and 8 bases lay outside the gene matches. The germline gives CDR1 GTSNPN, CDR2 SVGIG (reference sequence). The CDR3 region is CAWTRGGRTEQYF. The CDR3 coding sequence is TGTGCCTGGACCCGGGGGGGCCGGACCGAGCAGTACTTC.

The chain combines TRBV27 with TRBJ1-2; 7 bases agree with TRBD1. V dropped 5 bases and J dropped 4; count of bases not matched to a gene: 7. Germline CDR1 MNHEY, CDR2 SMNVEV (reference sequence). The CDR3 length is 14 residues. CDR3 DNA: TGTGCCAGCAGTGCGTTGACAGGGTTCTATGGCTACACCTTC. It specifies CASSALTGFYGYTF.

The gene calls are TRBV27 and TRBJ1-2, with D possibly matching TRBD1 (5 bases). The CDR3 covers 14 residues. CDR1 is MNHEY, CDR2 SMNVEV, per germline (reference sequence). Trimming took 5 bases from V and 8 from J, leaving 18 bases between them. This CDR3 reads CASSPKGVSRGYTF. The CDR3 nucleotides read TGTGCCAGCAGTCCCAAAGGGGTATCGAGGGGCTACACCTTC.